This TCR beta chain was profiled in a study of shared clonotypes between healthy human individuals. V dropped 6 bases and J dropped 0; count of bases not matched to a gene: 6. This CDR3 has 15 residues. Germline V gene data show CDR1 as MDHEN and CDR2 as SYDVKM. The authors distributed each subset's genomic DNA evenly over several immunoSEQ plates. Authors' data handling: Junction-only sequences without quality scores were provided by ImmunoSEQ, so filtering was different. Profiling relied on immunoSEQ multiplex PCR, and the TCRdb table lists in-frame clones only, not all of them. That table is the source of V, J and clone size, and D and trimming were worked out from the DNA. The data contain about 2.4 million clones, over 85% of them singletons.

V is TRBV28 and J is TRBJ1-2, with 8 bases fitting TRBD1. The origin of this receptor is a man aged 18 to 29 in good health. Some clones in this sample may be carry-over from other donors' samples. The sample taken for sequencing was naive CD4+ T cells from PBMCs. Subset defined: CD45RA+ positively selected. CDR3 loop: CASSRTGGPNYGYTF. The CDR3, as DNA: TGTGCCAGCAGCCGTACAGGGGGGCCTAACTATGGCTACACCTTC.